The clone carrying this TCR beta chain occurred a few times. The antigen is not known. This sample was taken from a study of cytomegalovirus exposure and HLA in healthy donors. Study results and caveats: Data from an earlier analysis indicated that most TCR beta V segments were productive either about 87% or about 30% of the time. Among CMV-associated TCR beta chains, most appeared HLA-restricted in a later analysis. Analysis performed later found 16,000 or so TCR beta sequences associated with HLA alleles at 0.05 false discovery rate.

With 60 Vbeta and 13 Jbeta primers, the PCR was carried out. Sequencing was performed with immunoSEQ multiplex PCR; in TCRdb, only in-frame clones are kept and a portion is missing. The table includes about 120,000 clones, 9.5% detected once. The ends were cut back, 5 bases at V and 0 bases at J, with 7 bases in the middle. The V gene's germline CDR1 is SGHTA and CDR2 FQGNSA. The CDR3 loop spans 13 amino acids. This clonotype was obtained from a man younger than 45 in good health and CMV-seronegative. The sample taken for sequencing was PBMCs. The chain is built from TRBV7-2 and TRBJ2-5; unclear D gene. The CDR3 is CASSPPYQETQYF. The CDR3 DNA reads as TGTGCCAGCAGCCCCCCCTACCAAGAGACCCAGTACTTC. Based on the CDR3 plus reference TRBV7-2 and TRBJ2-5, the full variable domain is GAGVSQSPSNKVTEKGKDVELRCDPISGHTALYWYRQSLGQGLEFLIYFQGNSAPDKSGLPSDRFSAERTGGSVSTLTIQRTQQEDSAVYLCASSPPYQETQYFGPGTRLLVL.